Listed here is a single TCR beta chain. Its target antigen remains unknown. The sample holds no much larger clone one base away, and base qualities are not on file. The trial excluded patients who had a history of autoimmune disease or were on systemic immunosuppression. Peripheral blood for TCR sequencing was collected from all dose cohorts at baseline, on cycle 4 day 1, and on cycle 7 day 1. The samples were taken from a phase I, first-in-human, multicenter, open-label dose-escalation trial of ivuxolimab. Adults with locally advanced or metastatic melanoma, renal cell, hepatocellular, or head and neck squamous cell carcinoma were enrolled in the trial. CD4+ and CD8+ T cells were sorted separately from peripheral blood before TCR sequencing. The CDR3, from cysteine to phenylalanine, totals 12 residues. CDR3 DNA is the only sequence kept; it has 36 bases, read in frame from the first base. The CDR1 and CDR2 encoded by the germline V gene are SQVTM and ANQGSEA. Trimming leaves V shorter by 6 bases and J shorter by 4 bases, with the junction holding 3 bases beyond the gene matches.

This entry is derived from a study of OX40 agonist ivuxolimab in advanced cancers. About the study as a whole: Ivuxolimab, which targeted the costimulatory receptor OX40 (CD134), was an agonistic, fully human IgG2 monoclonal antibody. The paper reports the monotherapy dose-escalation portion (N of about 54 patients) of the phase I ivuxolimab trial. The dose-escalation cohort was around 84% male with a mean age of about 65 years, ranging from roughly 20 to 80. Patients were allowed to have had prior anti-PD-1, anti-PD-L1 or anti-CTLA-4 therapy, and 40% to 45% of the dose-escalation patients had been treated with checkpoint inhibitors. Intravenous ivuxolimab was administered to patients every 2 weeks at six dose levels: 0.01, 0.1, 0.3, 1.5, 3 and 10 mg/kg. The purpose of peripheral TCRbeta sequencing was to test whether ivuxolimab changed TCR sequence diversity and led to clonal T-cell expansion. Partial responses were achieved by three dose-escalation patients, of whom one had hepatocellular carcinoma and two had cutaneous melanoma. Among the approximately 50 dose-escalation patients, roughly 20 had hepatocellular carcinoma, 15 or so melanoma, 9 renal cell carcinoma and 9 head and neck cancer. Broader findings and caveats from the paper: Low levels of normalized T-cell clonal expansion were also seen in some patients who did not respond. Partial responders in the 0.1-3.0 mg/kg groups had among the lowest normalized peripheral clonal expansion, especially among CD8+ T cells. The antigen specificity of the clonally expanded peripheral T cells was not determined. At doses of 0.1 to 3.0 mg/kg, clonal expansion of both CD4+ and CD8+ T cells in blood was seen between baseline and week 6. After ivuxolimab, expanded clones were on average more numerous among CD8+ T cells than among CD4+ T cells.

Genomic DNA was extracted from sorted cells for sequencing of the TCRbeta CDR3 region. The immunoSEQ Assay was used for sequencing of TCRbeta CDR3 regions. TCRdb took this table from immuneACCESS and kept in-frame rearrangements with V and J called. Such tables lack part of the clones; where checked against another copy, unresolved V genes explain under half of the gap, and the rest is unexplained. In this sample the table shows approximately 69,000 clones, about 90% of which occur a single time. The leading ten clones occupy around 2.8% of the sample. Source: CD4+ or CD8+ T cells sorted from blood, taken in a trial of the OX40 agonist ivuxolimab. The chain couples TRBV29-1 to TRBJ1-5, with 7 bases aligning to TRBD1. The source of this sequence is an adult with an advanced solid tumor such as melanoma, head and neck, liver or kidney cancer. The bases are TGCAGCGTAGGACAGGAGAATCAGCCCCAGCATTTT. The resulting protein is CSVGQENQPQHF.